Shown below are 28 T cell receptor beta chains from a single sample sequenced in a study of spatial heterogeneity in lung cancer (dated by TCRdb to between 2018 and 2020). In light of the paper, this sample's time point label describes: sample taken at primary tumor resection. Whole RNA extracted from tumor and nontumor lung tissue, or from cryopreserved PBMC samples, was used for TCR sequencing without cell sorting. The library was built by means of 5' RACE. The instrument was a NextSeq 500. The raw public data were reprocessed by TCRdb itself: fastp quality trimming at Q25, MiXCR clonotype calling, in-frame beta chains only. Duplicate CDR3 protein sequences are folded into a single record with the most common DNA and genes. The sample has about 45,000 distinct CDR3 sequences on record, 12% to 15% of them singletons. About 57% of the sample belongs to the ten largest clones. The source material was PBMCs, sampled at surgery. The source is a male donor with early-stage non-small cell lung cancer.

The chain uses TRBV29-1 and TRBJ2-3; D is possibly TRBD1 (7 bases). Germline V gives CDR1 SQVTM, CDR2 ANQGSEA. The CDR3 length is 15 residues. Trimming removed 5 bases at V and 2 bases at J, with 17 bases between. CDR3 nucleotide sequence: TGCAGCGTTACCGGACAGGCGGGGTTCACAGATACGCAGTATTTT. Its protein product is CSVTGQAGFTDTQYF.

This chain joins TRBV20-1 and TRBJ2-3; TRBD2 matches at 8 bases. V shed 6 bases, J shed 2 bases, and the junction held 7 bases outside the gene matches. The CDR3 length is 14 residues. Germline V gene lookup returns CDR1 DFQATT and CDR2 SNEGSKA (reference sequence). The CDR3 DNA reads TGCAGTGCAAGAAGGACTAGCAACACAGATACGCAGTATTTT. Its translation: CSARRTSNTDTQYF.

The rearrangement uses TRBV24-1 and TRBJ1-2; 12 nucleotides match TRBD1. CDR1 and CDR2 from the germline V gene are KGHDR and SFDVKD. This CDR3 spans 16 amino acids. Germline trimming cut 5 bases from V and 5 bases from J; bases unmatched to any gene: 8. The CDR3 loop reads CATSGPGQGAQYGYTF. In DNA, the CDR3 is TGTGCCACCAGTGGCCCGGGACAGGGGGCCCAATATGGCTACACCTTC.

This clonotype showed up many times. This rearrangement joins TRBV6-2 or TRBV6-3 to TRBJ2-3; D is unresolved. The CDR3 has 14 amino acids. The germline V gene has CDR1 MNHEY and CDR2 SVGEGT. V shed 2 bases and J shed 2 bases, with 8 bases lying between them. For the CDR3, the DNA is TGTGCCAGCAGTTACCTACAGACCACAGATACGCAGTATTTT. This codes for CASSYLQTTDTQYF.

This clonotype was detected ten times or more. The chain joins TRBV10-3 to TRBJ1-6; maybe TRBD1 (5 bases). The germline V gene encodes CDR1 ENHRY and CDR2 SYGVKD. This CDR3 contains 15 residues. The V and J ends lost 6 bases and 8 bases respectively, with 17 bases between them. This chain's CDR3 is CAISQDLGVYSPLHF. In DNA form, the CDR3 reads TGTGCCATCAGCCAGGATCTAGGGGTTTATTCACCCCTCCACTTT.

The CDR3 spells CASKYQKTYEQYF. CDR3 nucleotide sequence: TGTGCCAGCAAATACCAGAAAACCTACGAGCAGTACTTC. The rearrangement joins TRBV6-2 or TRBV6-3 to TRBJ2-7; D not certain. Per germline, CDR1 MNHEY and CDR2 SVGEGT. The V end lost 7 bases, the J end lost 2 bases, and 12 bases lay between the germline ends. CDR3 length: 13 amino acids.

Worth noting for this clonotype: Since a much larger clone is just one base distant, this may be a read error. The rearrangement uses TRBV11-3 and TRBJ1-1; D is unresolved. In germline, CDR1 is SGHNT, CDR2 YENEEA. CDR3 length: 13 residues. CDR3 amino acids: CASSPRGNIEAFF. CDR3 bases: TGTGCCAGCAGCCCGCGCGGGAACATTGAAGCTTTCTTT. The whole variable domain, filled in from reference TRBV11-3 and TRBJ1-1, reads EAGVVQSPRYKIIEKKQPVAFWCNPISGHNTLYWYLQNLGQGPELLIRYENEEAVDDSQLPKDRFSAERLKGVDSTLKIQPAELGDSAVYLCASSPRGNIEAFFGQGTRLTVV.

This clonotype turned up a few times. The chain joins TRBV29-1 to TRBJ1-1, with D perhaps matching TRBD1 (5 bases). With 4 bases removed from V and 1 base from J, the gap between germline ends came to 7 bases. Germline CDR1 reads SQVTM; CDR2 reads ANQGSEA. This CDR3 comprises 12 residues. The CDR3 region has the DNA TGCAGCGTTGGACAGCCGAACACTGAAGCTTTCTTT. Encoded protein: CSVGQPNTEAFF.

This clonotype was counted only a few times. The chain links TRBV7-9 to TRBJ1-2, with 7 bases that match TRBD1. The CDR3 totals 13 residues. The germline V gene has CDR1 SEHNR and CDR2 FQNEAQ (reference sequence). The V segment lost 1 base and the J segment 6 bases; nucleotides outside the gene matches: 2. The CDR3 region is CASSLEGADGYTF. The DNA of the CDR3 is TGTGCCAGCAGCTTAGAGGGGGCCGATGGCTACACCTTC.

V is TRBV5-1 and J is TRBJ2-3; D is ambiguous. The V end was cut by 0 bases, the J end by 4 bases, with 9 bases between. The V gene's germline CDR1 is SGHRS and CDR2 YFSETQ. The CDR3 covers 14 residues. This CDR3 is CASSLATESDTQYF. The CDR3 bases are TGCGCCAGCAGCTTGGCTACGGAGTCAGATACGCAGTATTTT.

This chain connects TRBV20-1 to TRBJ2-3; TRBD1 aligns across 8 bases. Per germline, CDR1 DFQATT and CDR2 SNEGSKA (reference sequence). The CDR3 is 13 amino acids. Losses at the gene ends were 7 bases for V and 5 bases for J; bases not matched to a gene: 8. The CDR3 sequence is CSGETGVVDTQYF. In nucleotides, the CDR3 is TGCAGTGGCGAGACAGGGGTTGTAGATACGCAGTATTTT.

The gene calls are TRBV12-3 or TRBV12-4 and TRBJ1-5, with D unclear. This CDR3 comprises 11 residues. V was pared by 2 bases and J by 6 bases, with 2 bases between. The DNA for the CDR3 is TGTGCCAGCAGTTTAACTCAGCCCCAGCATTTT. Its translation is CASSLTQPQHF.

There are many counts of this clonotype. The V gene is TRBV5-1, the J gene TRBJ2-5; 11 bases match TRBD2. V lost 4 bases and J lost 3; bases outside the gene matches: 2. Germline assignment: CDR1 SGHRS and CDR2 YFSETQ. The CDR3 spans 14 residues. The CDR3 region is CASSQGLAEETQYF. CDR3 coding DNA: TGCGCCAGCAGCCAGGGACTAGCGGAAGAGACCCAGTACTTC.

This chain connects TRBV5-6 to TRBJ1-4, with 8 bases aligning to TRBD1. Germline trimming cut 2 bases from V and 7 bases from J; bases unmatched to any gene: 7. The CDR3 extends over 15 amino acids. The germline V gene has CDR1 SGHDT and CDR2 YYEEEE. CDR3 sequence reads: CASSFPGQEPEKLFF. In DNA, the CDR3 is TGTGCCAGCAGCTTCCCGGGACAGGAACCTGAAAAACTGTTTTTT.

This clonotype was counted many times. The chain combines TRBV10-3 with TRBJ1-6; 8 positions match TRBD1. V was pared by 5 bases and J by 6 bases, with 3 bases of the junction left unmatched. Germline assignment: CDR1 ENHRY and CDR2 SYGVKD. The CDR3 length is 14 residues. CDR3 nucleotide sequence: TGTGCCATCAGTCCCGGACAGGGTAATTCACCCCTCCACTTT. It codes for CAISPGQGNSPLHF.

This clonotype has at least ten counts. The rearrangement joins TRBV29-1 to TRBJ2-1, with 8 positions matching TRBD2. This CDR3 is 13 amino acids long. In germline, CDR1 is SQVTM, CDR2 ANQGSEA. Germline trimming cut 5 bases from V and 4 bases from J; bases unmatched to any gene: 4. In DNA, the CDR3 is TGCAGCGTTCACGGGAGGGGGTACAATGAGCAGTTCTTC. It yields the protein CSVHGRGYNEQFF.

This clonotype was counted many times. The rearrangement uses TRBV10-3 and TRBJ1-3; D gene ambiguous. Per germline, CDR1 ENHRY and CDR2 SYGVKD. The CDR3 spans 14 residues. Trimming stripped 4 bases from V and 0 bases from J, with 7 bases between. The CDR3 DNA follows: TGTGCCATCAGTGGGGCTTCCTCTGGAAACACCATATATTTT. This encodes CAISGASSGNTIYF.

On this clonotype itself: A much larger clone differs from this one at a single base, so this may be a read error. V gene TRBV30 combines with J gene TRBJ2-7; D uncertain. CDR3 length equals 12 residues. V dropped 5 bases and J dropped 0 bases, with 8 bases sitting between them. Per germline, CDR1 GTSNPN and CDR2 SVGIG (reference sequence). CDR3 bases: TGTGCCTGGGGTGGTAGCTCCTACGAGCAGTACTTC. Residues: CAWGGSSYEQYF.

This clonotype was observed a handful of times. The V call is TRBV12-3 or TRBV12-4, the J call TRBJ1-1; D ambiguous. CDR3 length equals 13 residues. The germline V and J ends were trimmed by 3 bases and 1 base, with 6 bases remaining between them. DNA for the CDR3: TGTGCCAGCAGTTTTAAAGAGAACACTGAAGCTTTCTTT. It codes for CASSFKENTEAFF.

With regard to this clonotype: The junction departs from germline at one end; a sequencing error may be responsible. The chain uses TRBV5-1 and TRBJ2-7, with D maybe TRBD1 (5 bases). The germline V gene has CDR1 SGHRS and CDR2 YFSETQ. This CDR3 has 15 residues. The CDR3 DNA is TGTGCCAGCGCCCCCGGGCAAGGGGTTATCCACGAGCAGTACTTC. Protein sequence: CASAPGQGVIHEQYF.

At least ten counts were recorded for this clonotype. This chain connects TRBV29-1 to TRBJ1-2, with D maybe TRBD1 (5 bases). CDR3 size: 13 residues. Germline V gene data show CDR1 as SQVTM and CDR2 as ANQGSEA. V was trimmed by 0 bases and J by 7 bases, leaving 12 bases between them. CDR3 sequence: CSVEELRGLGYTF. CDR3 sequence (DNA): TGCAGCGTTGAAGAGCTAAGGGGTCTTGGCTACACCTTC.

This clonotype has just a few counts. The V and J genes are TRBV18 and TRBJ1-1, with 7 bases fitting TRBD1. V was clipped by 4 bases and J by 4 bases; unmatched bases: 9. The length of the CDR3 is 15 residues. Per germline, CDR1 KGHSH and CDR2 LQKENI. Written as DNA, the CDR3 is TGTGCCAGCTCACTAGAGAAACAGGGGACCACTGAAGCTTTCTTT. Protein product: CASSLEKQGTTEAFF.

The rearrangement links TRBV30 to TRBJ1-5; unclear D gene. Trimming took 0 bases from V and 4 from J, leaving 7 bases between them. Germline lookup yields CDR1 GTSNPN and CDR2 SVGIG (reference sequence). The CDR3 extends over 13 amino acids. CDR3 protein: CAWSVTENQPQHF. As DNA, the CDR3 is TGTGCCTGGAGTGTAACGGAGAATCAGCCCCAGCATTTT.

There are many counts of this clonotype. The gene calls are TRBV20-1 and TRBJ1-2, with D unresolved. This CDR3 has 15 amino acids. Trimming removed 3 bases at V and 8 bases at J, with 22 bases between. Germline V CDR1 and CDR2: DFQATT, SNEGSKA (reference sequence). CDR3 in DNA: TGCAGTGCTAGTGCCCCTTCAGAGGGAATATGGGGCTACACCTTC. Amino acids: CSASAPSEGIWGYTF.

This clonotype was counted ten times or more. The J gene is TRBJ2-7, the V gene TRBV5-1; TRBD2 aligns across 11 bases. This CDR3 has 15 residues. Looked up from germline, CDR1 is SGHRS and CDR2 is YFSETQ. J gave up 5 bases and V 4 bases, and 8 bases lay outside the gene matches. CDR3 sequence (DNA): TGCGCCAGCAGCCCGGGACTAGCGGTTCGGGACGAGCAGTACTTC. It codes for CASSPGLAVRDEQYF.

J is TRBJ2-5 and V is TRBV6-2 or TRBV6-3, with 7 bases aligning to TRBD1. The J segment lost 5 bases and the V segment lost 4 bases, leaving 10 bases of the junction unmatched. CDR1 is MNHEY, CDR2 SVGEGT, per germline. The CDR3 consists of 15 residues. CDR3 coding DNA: TGTGCCAGCAGTTTCACGGCGAGGGGGCTGGAGACCCAGTACTTC. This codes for CASSFTARGLETQYF.

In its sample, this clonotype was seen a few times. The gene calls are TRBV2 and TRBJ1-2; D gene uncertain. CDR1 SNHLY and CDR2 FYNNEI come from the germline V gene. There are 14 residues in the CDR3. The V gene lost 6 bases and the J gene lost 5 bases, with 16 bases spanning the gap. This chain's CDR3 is CASRDSAAPYGYTF. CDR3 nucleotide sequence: TGTGCCAGCAGAGATTCGGCCGCACCATATGGCTACACCTTC.

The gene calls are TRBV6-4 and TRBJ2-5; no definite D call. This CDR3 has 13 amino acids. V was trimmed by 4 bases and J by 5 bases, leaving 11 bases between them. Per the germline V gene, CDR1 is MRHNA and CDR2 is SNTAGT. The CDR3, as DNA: TGTGCCAGCAGTGTACTGTTCGGGGAGACCCAGTACTTC. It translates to CASSVLFGETQYF.